These T cell receptor beta chains were read from a single sample in a study of blood T cell repertoires in COVID-19. Clones were sequenced by immunoSEQ multiplex PCR, and TCRdb holds only the in-frame ones, with some missing. The sample contains some 250,000 clones, roughly nine tenths of which appear only once. What was sequenced was PBMCs or T cells enriched from blood (not recorded which). Receptor source: a human donor in a cohort exposed to, infected with or recovered from COVID-19 (not recorded which). The donor label of this sample is uncertain. CDR3s include the opening cysteine and the closing phenylalanine or tryptophan. A D gene is named only where the DNA matches it firmly. A clone size is listed for some rows: how often the clone was seen (once, few, many), or a class if it is expanded.

-	TRBV6-5	TRBD1	TRBJ1-2	TGTGCCAGCAGTCTCCGGTCGGACAGGGACGGCTACACCTTC	CASSLRSDRDGYTF
-	TRBV4-1	-	TRBJ1-2	TGCGCCAGCAGAGTGACAGGTGGCAACTATGGCTACACCTTC	CASRVTGGNYGYTF
few	TRBV15	-	TRBJ2-5	TGTGCCACCAGCAGAGATCTCGCGGTGGCGGGAGAGACCCAGTACTTC	CATSRDLAVAGETQYF
-	TRBV10-3	TRBD2	TRBJ2-6	TGTGCCATCAGTGGGACTAGCGGGGGGAGCTCTGGGGCCAACGTCCTGACTTTC	CAISGTSGGSSGANVLTF
few	TRBV6-5	TRBD1	TRBJ1-2	TGTGCCAGCAGAGACAGGGGGATTAACTATGGCTACACCTTC	CASRDRGINYGYTF
once	TRBV4-1	TRBD2	TRBJ2-2	TGCGCCAGCAGTCGAGGACTAGCGGGGGAGTTAAACGGGGAGCTGTTTTTT	CASSRGLAGELNGELFF
-	TRBV9	TRBD1	TRBJ1-6	TGTGCCAGCAGTTTGGGGGACAGGGGTTCACCCCTCCACTTT	CASSLGDRGSPLHF
-	TRBV7-9	-	TRBJ2-3	TGTGCCAGCAGTGGGGCAGGGGAGCGGACAGATACGCAGTATTTT	CASSGAGERTDTQYF
-	TRBV29-1	TRBD1	TRBJ2-7	TGCAGCGTCACAGGGGCCCAAAGCTCCTACGAGCAGTACTTC	CSVTGAQSSYEQYF
-	TRBV19	TRBD1	TRBJ2-2	TGTGCCAGTAGTACCGGGACAGGGGGTGCCGGGGAGCTGTTTTTT	CASSTGTGGAGELFF
-	TRBV27	TRBD1	TRBJ1-2	TGTGCCAGCAGGCGACAGGGGCATGGCTACACCTTC	CASRRQGHGYTF
-	TRBV11-2	-	TRBJ1-1	TGTGCCAGCAGCTTAGCTCCGAACACTGAAGCTTTCTTT	CASSLAPNTEAFF
-	TRBV9	-	TRBJ2-3	TGTGCCAGCAGCGTTGTCCAAAGCACAGATACGCAGTATTTT	CASSVVQSTDTQYF
-	TRBV9	TRBD2	TRBJ2-1	TGTGCCAGCAGCGCAGCGGGGGGTGCCTACAATGAGCAGTTCTTC	CASSAAGGAYNEQFF
-	TRBV20-1	TRBD2	TRBJ2-7	TGCAGTGCGAGAGCGGGGGAGCAGTACTTC	CSARAGEQYF
few	TRBV30	-	TRBJ2-7	TGTGCCTGGAGTGTACGGGGCTACGAGCAGTACTTC	CAWSVRGYEQYF
-	TRBV7-9	TRBD1	TRBJ1-4	TGTGCCAGCAGCTTAGATGTGGCCGGGACAGGGTATGAAAAACTGTTTTTT	CASSLDVAGTGYEKLFF
-	TRBV10-1	-	TRBJ1-5	TGCGCCGAGGGGGTACCGGGACAACCTTTTCCGAATCAGCCCCAGCATTTT	CAEGVPGQPFPNQPQHF
-	TRBV24-1	TRBD1	TRBJ2-1	TGTGCCACCAGTGGGGACAGCTACAATGAGCAGTTCTTC	CATSGDSYNEQFF
-	TRBV18	TRBD1	TRBJ1-2	TGTGCCAGCTCACCGCGGGTCATAACAGGGGGCTTTGGCTACACCTTC	CASSPRVITGGFGYTF
-	TRBV7-2	TRBD2	TRBJ2-7	TGTGCCAGCAGCTTATGGCTAGCGGGGGGGCGGTACGAGCAGTACTTC	CASSLWLAGGRYEQYF
-	TRBV5-6	-	TRBJ1-2	TGTGCCAGCAGCTTTGGCAGGGAGGCGTACTATGGCTACACCTTC	CASSFGREAYYGYTF
-	TRBV27	TRBD1	TRBJ1-1	TGTGCCAGCAGTTTATTCGGACAGGCCCAAAACACTGAAGCTTTCTTT	CASSLFGQAQNTEAFF
-	TRBV7-2	-	TRBJ2-7	TGTGCCAGCAGCTTAAGTGGCAGGGCTTTCGACGAGCAGTACTTC	CASSLSGRAFDEQYF
-	TRBV6-2/TRBV6-3	TRBD2	TRBJ2-2	TGTGCCAGCAGTCGGACTAGCGGGATCAACACCGGGGAGCTGTTTTTT	CASSRTSGINTGELFF
-	TRBV19	-	TRBJ1-2	TGTGCCAGTAGTCCCTGGCGTTGGGTGGAGGCTGGCTACACCTTC	CASSPWRWVEAGYTF
-	TRBV4-3	TRBD1	TRBJ2-7	TGCGCCAGCAGCCAAGAGGGACAGGGGGCCAACGAGCAGTACTTC	CASSQEGQGANEQYF
-	TRBV19	-	TRBJ2-7	TGTGCCAGTAGATCGAGCAGGGGTCCATCCTACGAGCAGTACTTC	CASRSSRGPSYEQYF
-	TRBV5-1	TRBD2	TRBJ2-1	TGCGCCAGCACTGTAGCGGGGGGAATCCTCTCCTACAATGAGCAGTTCTTC	CASTVAGGILSYNEQFF
many	TRBV5-8	TRBD1	TRBJ1-6	TGTGCCAGCTGCCCCTCGACAGGGAATTCACCCCTCCACTTT	CASCPSTGNSPLHF
-	TRBV18	-	TRBJ1-1	TGTGCCAGCTCTGACCGGGACTCCATTATGAACACTGAAGCTTTCTTT	CASSDRDSIMNTEAFF
once	TRBV10-3	TRBD1	TRBJ2-2	TGTGCCATCAGTGAGGTCCGGGACAGGGGGACCGGGGAGCTGTTTTTT	CAISEVRDRGTGELFF
-	TRBV7-9	TRBD1	TRBJ2-3	TGTGCCAGCAGCTTTCCGACAGGGGTGATCACAGATACGCAGTATTTT	CASSFPTGVITDTQYF